A single sample is the source of the 17 T cell receptor beta chains below, sequenced in a study of beta chain features in type 1 diabetes. Study-level findings and limits: TCRB CDR3 length was moderately but significantly reduced in all four CD4+ subsets of Type 1 diabetes patients.

Their antigens are not known. The investigators reverse transcribed all of the isolated RNA, so they sequenced expressed TCRB transcripts. Method: immunoSEQ multiplex PCR; TCRdb's copy keeps in-frame clones and lacks some. Of nearly 350,000 clones in the sample, 7% to 10% were seen once. Material: central memory CD4+ T cells from blood. These TCRs come from a man aged 25 to 40 with type 1 diabetes.

The rearrangement joins TRBV9 to TRBJ2-7, with a tentative D call TRBD1 (5 bases). Trimming removed 4 bases at V and 0 bases at J, with 11 bases between. CDR3 length: 14 amino acids. The germline V gene encodes CDR1 SGDLS and CDR2 YYNGEE. CDR3 region: CASSTGLSSYEQYF. The CDR3 DNA follows: TGTGCCAGCAGCACAGGTTTAAGCTCCTACGAGCAGTACTTC.

The rearrangement joins TRBV19 to TRBJ2-1; 10 bases map to TRBD1. Per the germline V gene, CDR1 is LNHDA and CDR2 is SQIVND (reference sequence). The CDR3 contains 16 residues. Losses at the gene ends were 7 bases for V and 6 bases for J; bases not matched to a gene: 12. CDR3 loop: CASIPRGTGAFNEQFF. The CDR3 bases are TGTGCCAGTATTCCGCGCGGGACAGGGGCTTTCAATGAGCAGTTCTTC.

V and J are TRBV7-6 and TRBJ2-4; a possible D gene is TRBD2 (6 bases). The CDR3 has 16 amino acids. Germline CDR1 and CDR2: SGHVS and FNYEAQ. Trimming cost V 1 base and J 0 bases, with 10 bases left between them. The CDR3 DNA is TGTGCCAGCAGCTTAGAATCGGGGGTAGCCAAAAACATTCAGTACTTC. This translates into CASSLESGVAKNIQYF.

This clone was recorded a few times. The V gene is TRBV11-2, the J gene TRBJ2-5, with TRBD2 identical over 8 bases. J was trimmed by 5 bases and V by 2 bases; bases with no gene match: 4. The CDR3 is 14 amino acids. Germline V gives CDR1 SGHAT, CDR2 FQNNGV. CDR3 residues: CASSLSTSVETQYF. The CDR3 DNA follows: TGTGCCAGCAGCTTATCGACTAGCGTGGAGACCCAGTACTTC.

This chain links TRBV9 with TRBJ2-5; 8 nucleotides line up with TRBD1. V trimming: 3 bases; J trimming: 5 bases; junction bases outside the gene matches: 3. The length of the CDR3 is 13 residues. CDR1 SGDLS and CDR2 YYNGEE come from the germline V gene. The CDR3 DNA follows: TGTGCCAGCAGCGGGACAGGGAGCGAGACCCAGTACTTC. Its protein product is CASSGTGSETQYF.

V and J are TRBV2 and TRBJ1-6; maybe TRBD1 (5 bases). The V gene's germline CDR1 is SNHLY and CDR2 FYNNEI. CDR3 length: 14 residues. The V gene lost 10 bases and the J gene lost 6 bases, with 16 bases spanning the gap. CDR3 DNA sequence: TGTGCCATCATGGGATCCGGGGGTAATTCACCCCTCCACTTT. Encoded protein: CAIMGSGGNSPLHF.

The chain has TRBV27 and TRBJ1-2, with D possibly TRBD1 on 6 matching bases. Germline V gene data show CDR1 as MNHEY and CDR2 as SMNVEV (reference sequence). This CDR3 comprises 14 residues. The V end was cut by 3 bases, the J end by 4 bases, with 12 bases between. The CDR3 DNA follows: TGTGCCAGCAGTTTTTCCAGGGGAAGCTATGGCTACACCTTC. This codes for CASSFSRGSYGYTF.

In nucleotides, the CDR3 is TGTGCCAGCAGTGAATTATTCGCTGTTAAAGAGACCCAGTACTTC. It codes for CASSELFAVKETQYF. This rearrangement joins TRBV25-1 to TRBJ2-5, with D unresolved. Germline V lookup: CDR1 MGHDK, CDR2 SYGVNS. CDR3 length: 15 amino acids. The V and J ends lost 1 base and 3 bases respectively, with 12 bases between them. Looking up the rest from reference TRBV25-1 and TRBJ2-5 gives the full variable domain: EADIYQTPRYLVIGTGKKITLECSQTMGHDKMYWYQQDPGMELHLIHYSYGVNSTEKGDLSSESTVSRIRTEHFPLTLESARPSHTSQYLCASSELFAVKETQYFGPGTRLLVL.

The rearrangement uses TRBV28 and TRBJ1-5; 10 nucleotides agree with TRBD1. Germline-derived CDR1 and CDR2 are MDHEN and SYDVKM. Losses at the gene ends were 6 bases for V and 2 bases for J; bases not matched to a gene: 4. There are 15 residues in the CDR3. Here the CDR3 DNA reads TGTGCCAGCAGCTTTGGGACAGGGGGCAATCAGCCCCAGCATTTT. This encodes CASSFGTGGNQPQHF.

This chain joins TRBV18 and TRBJ2-1, with TRBD2 matching over 10 bases. The CDR3 totals 18 residues. V gave up 3 bases and J gave up 7 bases; unmatched junction bases: 15. Germline V lookup: CDR1 KGHSH, CDR2 LQKENI. The CDR3 coding sequence is TGTGCCAGCTCACCTCGGAGTAGCGGGGGGAATCAGGGGAATGAGCAGTTCTTC. It is translated as CASSPRSSGGNQGNEQFF.

The chain uses TRBV25-1 and TRBJ1-1; D gene unclear. There are 12 residues in the CDR3. Germline CDR1 is MGHDK and CDR2 is SYGVNS. With 10 bases removed from V and 4 bases from J, the gap between germline ends came to 13 bases. CDR3 nucleotide sequence: TGTGCCACACAATGGACGGGCACTGAAGCTTTCTTT. Its translation: CATQWTGTEAFF. The variable domain in full, completed from reference TRBV25-1 and TRBJ1-1, reads EADIYQTPRYLVIGTGKKITLECSQTMGHDKMYWYQQDPGMELHLIHYSYGVNSTEKGDLSSESTVSRIRTEHFPLTLESARPSHTSQYLCATQWTGTEAFFGQGTRLTVV.

The gene calls are TRBV30 and TRBJ2-1; the D gene could be TRBD1 or TRBD2 (5 bases each). Per germline, CDR1 GTSNPN and CDR2 SVGIG (reference sequence). This CDR3 comprises 15 residues. V lost 0 bases and J lost 4, with 13 bases in between. CDR3: CAWSVGTGMYNEQFF. CDR3 sequence (DNA): TGTGCCTGGAGTGTCGGGACGGGAATGTACAATGAGCAGTTCTTC. The full variable domain, completed using reference TRBV30 and TRBJ2-1, is SQTIHQWPATLVQPVGSPLSLECTVEGTSNPNLYWYRQAAGRGLQLLFYSVGIGQISSEVPQNLSASRPQDRQFILSSKKLLLSDSGFYLCAWSVGTGMYNEQFFGPGTRLTVL.

This clone was counted between two and nine times. The chain carries TRBV5-1 and TRBJ2-3, with TRBD2 matching 9 bases. J was trimmed by 7 bases and V by 5 bases; bases with no gene match: 11. CDR1 is SGHRS and CDR2 is YFSETQ in the germline V gene. This CDR3 comprises 15 residues. The CDR3 here is CASSLALAGLNTQYF. The CDR3 region has the DNA TGCGCCAGCAGTCTTGCGCTAGCGGGGTTAAATACGCAGTATTTT.

The V call is TRBV10-3, the J call TRBJ1-5; 9 bases are shared with TRBD1. The CDR3 totals 16 residues. Germline V gene lookup returns CDR1 ENHRY and CDR2 SYGVKD. Trimming took 4 bases from V and 4 from J; bases not matched to a gene: 8. The CDR3 loop reads CAISADRGGGNQPQHF. CDR3 in DNA: TGTGCCATCAGTGCGGACAGGGGTGGGGGAAATCAGCCCCAGCATTTT.

The rearrangement uses TRBV29-1 and TRBJ1-1; D gene ambiguous. There are 13 residues in the CDR3. Looked up from germline, CDR1 is SQVTM and CDR2 is ANQGSEA. Trimming shortened V by 6 bases and J by 2 bases, and 13 bases separated the two germline ends. The CDR3 DNA sequence: TGCAGCGTGGGCGGACTCTCAAACACTGAAGCTTTCTTT. The encoded protein is CSVGGLSNTEAFF.

The V gene is TRBV7-2, the J gene TRBJ2-5, with D perhaps matching TRBD2 (6 bases). With 5 bases removed from V and 5 bases from J, the gap between germline ends came to 18 bases. Per the germline V gene, CDR1 is SGHTA and CDR2 is FQGNSA. This CDR3 region has 15 residues. The CDR3 loop reads CASSPRSPGGETQYF. Written as DNA, the CDR3 is TGTGCCAGCAGCCCGAGAAGTCCCGGAGGGGAGACCCAGTACTTC.

This clone was counted a few times. The chain is built from TRBV28 and TRBJ2-6; D gene ambiguous. V gave up 3 bases and J gave up 0 bases, with 6 bases separating them. The CDR3 is 15 residues long. The V gene's germline CDR1 is MDHEN and CDR2 SYDVKM. CDR3: CASSFDNSGANVLTF. The DNA of the CDR3 is TGTGCCAGCAGTTTCGATAACTCTGGGGCCAACGTCCTGACTTTC.